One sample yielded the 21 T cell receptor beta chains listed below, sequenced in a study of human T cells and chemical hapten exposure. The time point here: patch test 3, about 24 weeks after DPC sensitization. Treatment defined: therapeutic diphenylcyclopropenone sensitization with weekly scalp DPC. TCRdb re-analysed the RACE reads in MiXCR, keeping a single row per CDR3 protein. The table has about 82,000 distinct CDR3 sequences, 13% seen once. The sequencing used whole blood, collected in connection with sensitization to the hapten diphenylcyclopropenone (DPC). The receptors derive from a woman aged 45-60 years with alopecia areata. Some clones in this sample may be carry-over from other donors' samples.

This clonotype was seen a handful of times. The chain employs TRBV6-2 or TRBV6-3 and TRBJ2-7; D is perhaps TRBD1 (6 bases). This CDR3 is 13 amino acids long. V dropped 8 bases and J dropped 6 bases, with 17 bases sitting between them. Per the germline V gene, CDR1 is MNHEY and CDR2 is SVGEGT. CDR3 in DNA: TGTGCCAGCGGCCTGACAGGTTTCAGCGAGCAGTACTTC. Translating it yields CASGLTGFSEQYF.

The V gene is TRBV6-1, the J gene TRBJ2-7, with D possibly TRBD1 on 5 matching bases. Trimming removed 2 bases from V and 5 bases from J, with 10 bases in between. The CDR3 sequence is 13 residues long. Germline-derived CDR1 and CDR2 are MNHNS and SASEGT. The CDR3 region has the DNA TGTGCCAGCAGTGAAACCCCCAGGGACGAGCAGTACTTC. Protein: CASSETPRDEQYF.

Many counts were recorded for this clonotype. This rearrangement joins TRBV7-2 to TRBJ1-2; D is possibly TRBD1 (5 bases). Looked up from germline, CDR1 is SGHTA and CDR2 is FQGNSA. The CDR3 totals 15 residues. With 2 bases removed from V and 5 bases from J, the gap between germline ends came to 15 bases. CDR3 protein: CASSLMPRAGYGYTF. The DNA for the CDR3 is TGTGCCAGCAGCTTAATGCCCAGGGCAGGGTATGGCTACACCTTC.

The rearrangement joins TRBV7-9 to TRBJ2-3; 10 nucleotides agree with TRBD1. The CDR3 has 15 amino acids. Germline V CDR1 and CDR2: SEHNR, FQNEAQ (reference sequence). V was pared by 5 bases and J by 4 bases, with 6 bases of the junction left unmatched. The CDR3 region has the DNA TGTGCCAGCAGCCCACGACAGGGGGCCGCAGATACGCAGTATTTT. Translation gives CASSPRQGAADTQYF.

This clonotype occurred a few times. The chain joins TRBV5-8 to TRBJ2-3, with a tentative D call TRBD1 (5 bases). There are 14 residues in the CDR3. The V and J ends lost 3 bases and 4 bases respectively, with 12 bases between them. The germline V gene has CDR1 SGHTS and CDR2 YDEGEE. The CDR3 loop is CASSWGRVPDTQYF. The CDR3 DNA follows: TGTGCCAGCAGCTGGGGCCGGGTGCCAGATACGCAGTATTTT.

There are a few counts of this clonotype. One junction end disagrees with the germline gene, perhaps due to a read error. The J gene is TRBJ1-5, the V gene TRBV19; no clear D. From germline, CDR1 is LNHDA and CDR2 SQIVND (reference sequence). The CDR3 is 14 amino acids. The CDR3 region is CASRDGYSDQPQHF. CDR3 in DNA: TGTGCCAGTAGGGACGGTTATAGCGATCAGCCCCAGCATTTT.

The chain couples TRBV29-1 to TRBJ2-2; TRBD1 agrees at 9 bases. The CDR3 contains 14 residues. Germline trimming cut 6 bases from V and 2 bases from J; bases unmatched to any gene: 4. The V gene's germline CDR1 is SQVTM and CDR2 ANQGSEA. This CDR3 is CSVQGAANTGELFF. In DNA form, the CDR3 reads TGCAGCGTACAGGGGGCGGCTAACACCGGGGAGCTGTTTTTT.

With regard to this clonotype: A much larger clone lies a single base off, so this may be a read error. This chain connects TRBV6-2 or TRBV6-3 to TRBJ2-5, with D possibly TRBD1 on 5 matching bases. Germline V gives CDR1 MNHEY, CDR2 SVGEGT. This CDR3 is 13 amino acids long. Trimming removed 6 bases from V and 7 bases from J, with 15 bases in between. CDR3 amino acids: CASRPSRGATQYF. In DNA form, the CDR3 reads TGTGCCAGCAGGCCATCAAGGGGTGCGACCCAGTACTTC.

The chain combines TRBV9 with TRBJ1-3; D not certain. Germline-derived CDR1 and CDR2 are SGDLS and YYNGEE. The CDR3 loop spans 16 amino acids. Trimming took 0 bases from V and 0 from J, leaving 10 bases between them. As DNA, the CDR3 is TGTGCCAGCAGCGTAGAAGGTCCTAGCTCTGGAAACACCATATATTTT. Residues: CASSVEGPSSGNTIYF.

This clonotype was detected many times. CDR3 sequence reads: CSARDRETQYF. Here the CDR3 DNA reads TGCAGTGCTAGAGATAGGGAGACCCAGTACTTC. V gene TRBV20-1 combines with J gene TRBJ2-5; no definite D call. Looked up from germline, CDR1 is DFQATT and CDR2 is SNEGSKA (reference sequence). The V and J ends lost 0 bases and 5 bases respectively, with 4 bases between them. This CDR3 region has 11 residues.

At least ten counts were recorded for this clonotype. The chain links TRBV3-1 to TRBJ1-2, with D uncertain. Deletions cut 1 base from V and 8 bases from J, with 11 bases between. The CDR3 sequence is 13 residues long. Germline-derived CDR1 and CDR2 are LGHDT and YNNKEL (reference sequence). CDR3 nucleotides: TGTGCCAGCAGCCAAGGTGGCGTAGGAGGCTACACCTTC. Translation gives CASSQGGVGGYTF.

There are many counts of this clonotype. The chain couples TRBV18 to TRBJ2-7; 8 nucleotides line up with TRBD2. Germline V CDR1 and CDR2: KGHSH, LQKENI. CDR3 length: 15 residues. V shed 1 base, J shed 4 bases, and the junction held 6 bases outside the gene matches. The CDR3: CASSPRSGSMYEQYF. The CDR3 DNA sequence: TGTGCCAGCTCACCACGGAGCGGGAGCATGTACGAGCAGTACTTC.

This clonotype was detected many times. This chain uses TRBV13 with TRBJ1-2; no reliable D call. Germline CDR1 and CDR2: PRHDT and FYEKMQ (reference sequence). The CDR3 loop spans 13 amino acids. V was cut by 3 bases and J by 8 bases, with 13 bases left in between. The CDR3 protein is CASSFNPPRGYTF. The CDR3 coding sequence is TGTGCCAGCAGCTTTAACCCCCCGAGGGGCTACACCTTC.

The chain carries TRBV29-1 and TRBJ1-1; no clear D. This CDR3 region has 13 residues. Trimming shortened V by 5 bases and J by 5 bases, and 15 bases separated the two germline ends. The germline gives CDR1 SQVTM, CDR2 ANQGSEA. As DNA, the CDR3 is TGCAGCGTTACAAAGTGGGGAGGGACTGAAGCTTTCTTT. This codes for CSVTKWGGTEAFF.

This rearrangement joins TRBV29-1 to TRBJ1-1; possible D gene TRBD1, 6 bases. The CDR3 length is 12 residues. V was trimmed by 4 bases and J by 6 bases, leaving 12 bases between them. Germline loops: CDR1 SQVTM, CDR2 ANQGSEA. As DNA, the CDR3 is TGCAGCGTTGGTGGGGGGGGCCCTGAAGCTTTCTTT. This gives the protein CSVGGGGPEAFF.

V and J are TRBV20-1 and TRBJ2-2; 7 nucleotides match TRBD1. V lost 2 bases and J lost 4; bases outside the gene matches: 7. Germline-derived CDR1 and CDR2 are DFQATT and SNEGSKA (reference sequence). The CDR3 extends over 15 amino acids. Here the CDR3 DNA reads TGCAGTGCTAGACCAGGGGGAAGTGGCACCGGGGAGCTGTTTTTT. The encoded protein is CSARPGGSGTGELFF.

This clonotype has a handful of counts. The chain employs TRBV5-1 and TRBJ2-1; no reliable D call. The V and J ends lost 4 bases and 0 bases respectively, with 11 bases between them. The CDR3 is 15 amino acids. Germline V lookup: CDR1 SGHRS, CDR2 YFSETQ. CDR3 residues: CASSLTLSSYNEQFF. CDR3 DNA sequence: TGCGCCAGCAGCCTGACACTGAGCTCCTACAATGAGCAGTTCTTC.

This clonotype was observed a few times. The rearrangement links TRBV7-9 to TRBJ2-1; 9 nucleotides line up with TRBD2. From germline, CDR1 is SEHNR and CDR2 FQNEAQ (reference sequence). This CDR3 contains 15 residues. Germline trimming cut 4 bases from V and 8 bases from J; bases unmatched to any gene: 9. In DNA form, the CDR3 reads TGTGCCAGCAGCTACGCCGGGAGCGGGAGGTATGAGCAGTTCTTC. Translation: CASSYAGSGRYEQFF.

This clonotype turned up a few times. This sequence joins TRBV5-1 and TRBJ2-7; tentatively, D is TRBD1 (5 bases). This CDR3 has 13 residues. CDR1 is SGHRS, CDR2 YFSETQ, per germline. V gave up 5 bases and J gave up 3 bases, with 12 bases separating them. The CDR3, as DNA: TGCGCCAGCAGTCCCGACAGCGACTACGAGCAGTACTTC. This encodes CASSPDSDYEQYF.

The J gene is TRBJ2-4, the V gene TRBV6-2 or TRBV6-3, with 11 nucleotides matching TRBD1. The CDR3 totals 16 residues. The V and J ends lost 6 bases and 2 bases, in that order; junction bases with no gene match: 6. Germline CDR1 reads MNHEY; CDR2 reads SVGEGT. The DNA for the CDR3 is TGTGCCAGCAGCCGGACAGGGGGCCTACCCAAAAACATTCAGTACTTC. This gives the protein CASSRTGGLPKNIQYF.

CDR3 DNA: TGTGCCAGCAGTTTTCGGGGGATCCGACAAGAGACCCAGTACTTC. Translation gives CASSFRGIRQETQYF. The chain has TRBV27 and TRBJ2-5; a weak D match, TRBD2 (6 bases). The V end was cut by 3 bases, the J end by 2 bases, with 13 bases between. The CDR3 has 15 residues. The germline V gene encodes CDR1 MNHEY and CDR2 SMNVEV (reference sequence).